This T cell receptor (beta chain) was recorded in a study of cytomegalovirus exposure and HLA in healthy donors. Study background: Some 80 million unique TCR sequences came from HLA-typed donors in an early release. Findings and limits, study-wide: For TCR beta chains, V- and J-gene trimming was later linked to a missense DCLRE1C variant. What TCR beta sequences reportedly achieved was accurate prediction of HLA-A and HLA-B alleles in most subjects.

The PCR ran on 60 Vbeta and 13 Jbeta primers. Libraries were prepared by immunoSEQ multiplex PCR; TCRdb keeps only in-frame clonotypes and omits some of them. The sample yields about 150,000 clones, 9.4% seen once. A remark on this clone: Antigen unknown.

CDR1 and CDR2 (germline): MNHNY, SVGAGI (reference sequence). This CDR3 has 16 amino acids. The V end lost 2 bases, the J end lost 1 base, and 14 bases lay between the germline ends. This receptor was taken from a male donor in good health and CMV-seronegative. The sample was PBMCs. This chain joins TRBV6-6 and TRBJ1-2; possible D gene TRBD1, 5 bases. DNA for the CDR3: TGTGCCAGCAGTTACACGGCGGGGGATCATAACTATGGCTACACCTTC. Protein sequence: CASSYTAGDHNYGYTF.